The 14 T cell receptor beta chains below all came from one sample that was sequenced in a study of T cell changes during pregnancy in multiple sclerosis. Libraries were prepared by immunoSEQ multiplex PCR; TCRdb keeps only in-frame clonotypes and omits some of them. The table has some 140,000 clones, roughly 97% seen once. The sample was peripheral blood, taken after pregnancy. These receptors were obtained from a female donor with multiple sclerosis, enrolled in a pregnancy study.

The chain combines TRBV7-2 with TRBJ2-5; 11 nucleotides match TRBD2. Germline V CDR1 and CDR2: SGHTA, FQGNSA. This CDR3 has 15 amino acids. Trimming at V came to 2 bases and at J to 4 bases, leaving 3 bases not matched to a gene. Here the CDR3 reads CASSLYGLAGETQYF. The CDR3 nucleotides read TGTGCCAGCAGCTTATATGGACTAGCGGGAGAGACCCAGTACTTC. Combining the CDR3 with reference TRBV7-2 and TRBJ2-5 gives the whole variable domain GAGVSQSPSNKVTEKGKDVELRCDPISGHTALYWYRQSLGQGLEFLIYFQGNSAPDKSGLPSDRFSAERTGGSVSTLTIQRTQQEDSAVYLCASSLYGLAGETQYFGPGTRLLVL.

This chain uses TRBV7-8 with TRBJ2-1, with 10 bases matching TRBD2. J lost 5 bases, V lost 2 bases, and 3 bases had no gene match. The germline V gene has CDR1 SGHVS and CDR2 FQNEAQ. The CDR3 is made up of 15 amino acids. CDR3: CASSLSGRANNEQFF. The DNA for the CDR3 is TGTGCCAGCAGCTTAAGCGGGAGGGCCAACAATGAGCAGTTCTTC.

The chain joins TRBV28 to TRBJ2-7, with a tentative D call TRBD1 (8 bases). CDR1 is MDHEN and CDR2 is SYDVKM in the germline V gene. The CDR3 contains 14 residues. V dropped 3 bases and J dropped 5 bases, with 14 bases sitting between them. The CDR3 bases are TGTGCCAGCAGTTTCGGAACAGGGGGGGACGAGCAGTACTTC. This translates into CASSFGTGGDEQYF.

The V and J genes are TRBV12-5 and TRBJ2-1, with D maybe TRBD1 (6 bases). V was pared by 1 base and J by 10 bases, with 8 bases between. This CDR3 is built from 12 residues. In germline, CDR1 is LGHNT, CDR2 FRNRAP. The CDR3: CASGLGRGEQFF. The CDR3 DNA follows: TGTGCTAGTGGTTTGGGCAGGGGAGAGCAGTTCTTC.

This rearrangement joins TRBV11-2 to TRBJ2-1, with D possibly matching TRBD2 (6 bases). Trimming removed 4 bases at V and 6 bases at J, with 13 bases between. This CDR3 has 14 amino acids. Germline values: CDR1 SGHAT, CDR2 FQNNGV. For the CDR3, the DNA is TGTGCCAGCAGCTCGGGCCAGGGAGGCAATGAGCAGTTCTTC. The encoded protein is CASSSGQGGNEQFF.

J is TRBJ1-5 and V is TRBV4-2; 8 nucleotides line up with TRBD1. Germline CDR1 LGHNA, CDR2 YNFKEQ. V lost 0 bases to trimming and J lost 10 bases; unmatched junction nucleotides: 8. The CDR3 length is 15 residues. The CDR3 sequence is CASSQEGQGAHPQHF. The DNA for the CDR3 is TGTGCCAGCAGCCAAGAGGGCCAGGGGGCCCACCCCCAGCATTTT.

The chain recombines TRBV5-1 with TRBJ2-1; D may be TRBD1 (5 bases). Trimming took 4 bases from V and 3 from J, leaving 11 bases between them. The CDR3 is made up of 14 amino acids. Per germline, CDR1 SGHRS and CDR2 YFSETQ. The CDR3 region is CASSIYDSYNEQFF. DNA for the CDR3: TGCGCCAGCAGCATCTACGACAGCTACAATGAGCAGTTCTTC.

The V call is TRBV2, the J call TRBJ1-2; TRBD1 might be the D (6 bases). The germline gives CDR1 SNHLY, CDR2 FYNNEI. The CDR3 runs to 14 residues. Trimming removed 6 bases at V and 8 bases at J, with 19 bases between. The CDR3 loop reads CASSLKRDTRGYTF. Here the CDR3 DNA reads TGTGCCAGCAGCCTAAAGCGGGACACCCGGGGCTACACCTTC.

V usage is TRBV28 and J usage is TRBJ2-3, with 11 bases lining up with TRBD2. CDR3 length equals 13 residues. Germline CDR1 and CDR2: MDHEN and SYDVKM. The junction had 7 bases not matched to a gene; V was cut back by 8 bases and J by 9 bases. The CDR3 protein is CASVTSGSGTQYF. The CDR3 DNA reads TGTGCCAGCGTCACTAGCGGGAGTGGAACGCAGTATTTT.

The chain combines TRBV19 with TRBJ2-7; 7 positions match TRBD2. The trim removed 6 bases at V and 4 bases at J, leaving 12 bases unmatched. The CDR3 is 15 amino acids. The V gene's germline CDR1 is LNHDA and CDR2 SQIVND (reference sequence). The chain's CDR3 is CASSPRGDPDYEQYF. The CDR3 DNA is TGTGCCAGTAGCCCCCGGGGGGATCCTGATTACGAGCAGTACTTC. The entire variable domain, with the rest obtained from reference TRBV19 and TRBJ2-7, is as follows: DGGITQSPKYLFRKEGQNVTLSCEQNLNHDAMYWYRQDPGQGLRLIYYSQIVNDFQKGDIAEGYSVSREKKESFPLTVTSAQKNPTAFYLCASSPRGDPDYEQYFGPGTRLTVT.

DNA of the CDR3: TGTGCCAGCAGAAAAACAGGGTTGGCCAAAAACATTCAGTACTTC. It specifies CASRKTGLAKNIQYF. This chain uses TRBV6-5 with TRBJ2-4, with a possible D match to TRBD1 (6 bases). The CDR3 consists of 15 residues. V gave up 6 bases and J gave up 1 base, with 13 bases separating them. CDR1 is MNHEY, CDR2 SVGAGI, per germline.

This chain connects TRBV6-1 to TRBJ1-2; the match to TRBD1 covers 8 bases. The germline V gene has CDR1 MNHNS and CDR2 SASEGT. With V trimmed by 2 bases and J by 1 base, 3 bases remained unmatched. CDR3 length: 15 amino acids. This CDR3 reads CASSESGGINYGYTF. The DNA of the CDR3 is TGTGCCAGCAGTGAATCAGGGGGCATTAACTATGGCTACACCTTC.

The chain employs TRBV27 and TRBJ2-1, with TRBD2 identical over 14 bases. Per the germline V gene, CDR1 is MNHEY and CDR2 is SMNVEV (reference sequence). The CDR3 extends over 20 amino acids. Trimming cost V 4 bases and J 0 bases; bases outside gene matches: 11. CDR3 sequence: CASSSGLAGVQRNSYNEQFF. The CDR3 DNA sequence: TGTGCCAGCAGTTCGGGACTAGCGGGAGTGCAGAGAAACTCCTACAATGAGCAGTTCTTC.

The rearrangement joins TRBV7-9 to TRBJ2-7; TRBD2 aligns across 8 bases. This CDR3 is built from 16 residues. Germline CDR1 and CDR2: SEHNR and FQNEAQ (reference sequence). Trimming removed 5 bases from V and 3 bases from J; junction bases left unmatched: 12. The CDR3 loop reads CASSPDRGGRLYEQYF. The CDR3 coding sequence is TGTGCCAGCAGCCCCGACCGGGGCGGGAGGCTCTACGAGCAGTACTTC. The full variable domain, rest sourced from reference TRBV7-9 and TRBJ2-7, is DTGVSQNPRHKITKRGQNVTFRCDPISEHNRLYWYRQTLGQGPEFLTYFQNEAQLEKSRLLSDRFSAERPKGSFSTLEIQRTEQGDSAMYLCASSPDRGGRLYEQYFGPGTRLTVT.